The 13 T cell receptor beta chains below come from one sample, sequenced in a study of control samples from healthy donors and cancer patients. Assay: immunoSEQ multiplex PCR; the TCRdb copy retains only in-frame clones and omits some. The sample lists roughly 130,000 clones, 90% occurring once. Sequenced material: blood. These receptors were taken from a man younger than 30 in good health.

The chain recombines TRBV7-9 with TRBJ2-3, with D perhaps assigned TRBD1 or TRBD2 (6 bases each). The CDR3 totals 16 residues. Deletions cut 1 base from V and 2 bases from J, with 13 bases between. Germline V gene sequence: CDR1 SEHNR, CDR2 FQNEAQ (reference sequence). In DNA, the CDR3 is TGTGCCAGCAGCTTAGTAGACGGGGGCGCCACAGATACGCAGTATTTT. This encodes CASSLVDGGATDTQYF.

The chain uses TRBV5-1 and TRBJ1-3; no clear D gene. The CDR3 spans 16 residues. Germline-derived CDR1 and CDR2 are SGHRS and YFSETQ. Between the trimmed V and J ends, which lost 1 base and 0 bases, there was a span of 11 bases. As DNA, the CDR3 is TGCGCCAGCAGCTTGTTGGCGCTAAGCTCTGGAAACACCATATATTTT. Its protein is CASSLLALSSGNTIYF.

This clone was observed at least ten times. The rearrangement uses TRBV7-2 and TRBJ1-5; D gene unclear. Germline assignment: CDR1 SGHTA and CDR2 FQGNSA. The CDR3 covers 15 residues. V was cut by 1 base and J by 6 bases, with 13 bases left in between. In DNA form, the CDR3 reads TGTGCCAGCAGCTTAGTATGGGGAGAGGGTCAGCCCCAGCATTTT. It codes for CASSLVWGEGQPQHF.

CDR3 amino acids: CASSAPPGAYGYTF. Written as DNA, the CDR3 is TGTGCCAGCAGTGCCCCACCGGGTGCCTATGGCTACACCTTC. The chain carries TRBV28 and TRBJ1-2; no definite D call. Germline V gives CDR1 MDHEN, CDR2 SYDVKM. V shed 5 bases and J shed 4 bases, with 14 bases lying between them. This CDR3 region has 14 residues.

This clone has just a few counts. The gene calls are TRBV10-2 and TRBJ2-7; 7 bases are a match to TRBD2. This CDR3 spans 15 amino acids. Germline V gene sequence: CDR1 WSHSY, CDR2 SAAADI. V dropped 6 bases and J dropped 2; count of bases not matched to a gene: 10. The CDR3 reads CASSGLGQITYEQYF. The CDR3 region has the DNA TGCGCCAGCAGCGGACTAGGACAAATTACCTACGAGCAGTACTTC.

This clone has just a few counts. The CDR3 is CASSPESPQPQHF. The CDR3 nucleotides are TGTGCCAGCAGCCCCGAGAGCCCTCAGCCCCAGCATTTT. The chain combines TRBV7-2 with TRBJ1-5; no firm D call. The CDR3 consists of 13 residues. Germline CDR1 reads SGHTA; CDR2 reads FQGNSA. V was clipped by 5 bases and J by 6 bases, with 11 bases between them. The full variable domain, with the rest looked up from reference TRBV7-2 and TRBJ1-5, is GAGVSQSPSNKVTEKGKDVELRCDPISGHTALYWYRQSLGQGLEFLIYFQGNSAPDKSGLPSDRFSAERTGGSVSTLTIQRTQQEDSAVYLCASSPESPQPQHFGDGTRLSIL.

The chain combines TRBV10-3 with TRBJ1-6, with 7 bases fitting TRBD1. V was clipped by 8 bases and J by 7 bases; unmatched bases: 5. Per germline, CDR1 ENHRY and CDR2 SYGVKD. The CDR3 covers 13 residues. The CDR3 region is CAIQGTENSPLHF. For the CDR3, the DNA is TGTGCCATCCAAGGGACAGAAAATTCACCCCTCCACTTT.

The chain employs TRBV6-5 and TRBJ1-2; D unresolved. Germline V gene sequence: CDR1 MNHEY, CDR2 SVGAGI. Trimming cost V 0 bases and J 1 base, with 9 bases left between them. The CDR3 is 15 residues long. CDR3 residues: CASSYSATSNYGYTF. The DNA for the CDR3 is TGTGCCAGCAGTTACTCTGCCACGAGTAACTATGGCTACACCTTC.

The chain uses TRBV30 and TRBJ1-1; D is unresolved. The CDR3 totals 13 residues. V dropped 4 bases and J dropped 0 bases, with 9 bases sitting between them. CDR1 is GTSNPN and CDR2 is SVGIG in the germline V gene (reference sequence). The CDR3 bases are TGTGCCTGGAATCAGTACTTGAACACTGAAGCTTTCTTT. Amino acid sequence: CAWNQYLNTEAFF.

The chain joins TRBV7-3 to TRBJ2-2; 10 positions match TRBD2. CDR1 is SGHTA and CDR2 is FQGTGA in the germline V gene. CDR3 length equals 16 residues. V lost 5 bases, J lost 6 bases, and 9 bases stayed unmatched. As DNA, the CDR3 is TGTGCCAGCAGCCCCCGTAGCGGGAGGTTCCCCGGGGAGCTGTTTTTT. Protein product: CASSPRSGRFPGELFF.

The chain joins TRBV9 to TRBJ2-1; 7 bases fit TRBD2. The CDR3 sequence is 14 residues long. V dropped 3 bases and J dropped 6; count of bases not matched to a gene: 6. Germline values: CDR1 SGDLS, CDR2 YYNGEE. CDR3 DNA: TGTGCCAGCAGCGCCGGGGGAGGGCTCAATGAGCAGTTCTTC. Protein: CASSAGGGLNEQFF.

DNA of the CDR3: TGTGCCAGCAGCCCCCAAATATGGGGGCCCGGAAACACCATATATTTT. It specifies CASSPQIWGPGNTIYF. This rearrangement joins TRBV14 to TRBJ1-3, with D perhaps matching TRBD1 (6 bases). Trimming left V 4 bases short and J 4 bases short, with 17 bases between. CDR3 length: 16 amino acids. Germline V gene lookup returns CDR1 SGHDN and CDR2 FVKESK. Full variable domain (missing parts from reference TRBV14 and TRBJ1-3): EAGVTQFPSHSVIEKGQTVTLRCDPISGHDNLYWYRRVMGKEIKFLLHFVKESKQDESGMPNNRFLAERTGGTYSTLKVQPAELEDSGVYFCASSPQIWGPGNTIYFGEGSWLTVV.

The chain is built from TRBV18 and TRBJ2-7; D is unresolved. Germline CDR1 is KGHSH and CDR2 is LQKENI. The V and J ends lost 0 bases and 10 bases respectively, with 13 bases between them. This CDR3 contains 13 residues. The CDR3: CASSPPGNTRQYV. The CDR3 DNA sequence: TGTGCCAGCTCACCACCGGGCAACACGCGTCAGTACGTC.